This TCR beta chain came from a study of cytomegalovirus exposure and HLA in healthy donors. Broader study findings: Rarity marked most TCR sequences, yet some public TCRs occurred in many donors.

As concerns this clone: Its antigen is as yet unknown.

The study ran its PCR with 60 Vbeta and 13 Jbeta primers. Sequenced by immunoSEQ multiplex PCR; TCRdb stores in-frame clones only, minus some. The sample has about 42,000 clones. Trimming cost V 0 bases and J 2 bases, with 9 bases left between them. This CDR3 is 15 amino acids long. CDR1 MNHEY and CDR2 SVGAGI come from the germline V gene. The V gene is TRBV6-5, the J gene TRBJ2-3; unclear D gene. The sequence was obtained from a man between 25 and 39 years old in good health and CMV-seronegative. The sample comprised PBMCs. The CDR3: CASSYSRSNTDTQYF. CDR3 sequence (DNA): TGTGCCAGCAGTTACTCGCGTTCAAACACAGATACGCAGTATTTT.